The clone carrying this T cell receptor (beta chain) has just one count. Per the original methods: It was from reference gene primer amplification that nucleated cell counts were estimated. Assay used: immunoSEQ multiplex PCR; TCRdb lists only in-frame clones, some missing. The V and J calls and clone size come from that table; D and trimming were worked out from the DNA. The sample lists some 70,000 clones; approximately 89% were seen once. This sample is drawn from a study of blood T cell repertoires in COVID-19. The CDR3 length is 14 residues. Trimming at V came to 4 bases and at J to 3 bases, leaving 7 bases not matched to a gene. The germline V gene has CDR1 SGHRS and CDR2 YFSETQ.

V gene TRBV5-1 combines with J gene TRBJ2-7, with 7 bases matching TRBD1. Sequenced material: peripheral blood. This receptor was identified in a woman in her 70s with acute or convalescent COVID-19. The CDR3 is CASSPQGENYEQYF. CDR3 coding DNA: TGCGCCAGCAGCCCGCAGGGGGAAAACTACGAGCAGTACTTC. The variable domain in full, completed from reference TRBV5-1 and TRBJ2-7, reads KAGVTQTPRYLIKTRGQQVTLSCSPISGHRSVSWYQQTPGQGLQFLFEYFSETQRNKGNFPGRFSGRQFSNSRSEMNVSTLELGDSALYLCASSPQGENYEQYFGPGTRLTVT.